These 21 T cell receptor beta chains share one sample of origin, sequenced in a study of blood T cell repertoires in COVID-19. Assay: immunoSEQ multiplex PCR; the TCRdb copy retains only in-frame clones and omits some. The data show roughly 240,000 clones, 80% to 90% seen once. Material: PBMCs or T cells enriched from blood (not recorded which). These receptors all stem from a middle-aged woman who had been exposed to COVID-19.

The chain employs TRBV2 and TRBJ1-5; 11 bases match TRBD1. Germline CDR1 reads SNHLY; CDR2 reads FYNNEI. The V segment lost 8 bases and the J segment 7 bases; nucleotides outside the gene matches: 4. The CDR3 runs 13 residues. The CDR3 DNA sequence: TGTGCCAGCGGACAGGGGGCAGTGCAGCCCCAGCATTTT. This encodes CASGQGAVQPQHF.

The V call is TRBV6-5, the J call TRBJ1-2, with 12 positions matching TRBD1. The CDR3 has 14 amino acids. The J segment lost 9 bases and the V segment lost 4 bases, leaving 6 bases of the junction unmatched. The germline CDR1 and CDR2 sequences are MNHEY and SVGAGI. The CDR3 loop is CASSSGTGGSSYTF. The DNA of the CDR3 is TGTGCCAGCAGTTCAGGGACAGGGGGCTCGAGCTACACCTTC.

The chain has TRBV12-5 and TRBJ2-1; 15 positions match TRBD2. V gave up 2 bases and J gave up 0 bases; unmatched junction bases: 14. This CDR3 is built from 22 residues. Germline CDR1 and CDR2: LGHNT and FRNRAP. CDR3 nucleotides: TGTGCTAGTGGTTTGAGACCGCCGGGACTAGCGGGGGGCAGGAGCTCCTACAATGAGCAGTTCTTC. This sequence encodes CASGLRPPGLAGGRSSYNEQFF.

The CDR3 bases are TGTGCCAGCAGCTTCCCGCAGGAGGAATACTATGGCTACACCTTC. Protein product: CASSFPQEEYYGYTF. The chain recombines TRBV5-5 with TRBJ1-2; D gene uncertain. CDR1 and CDR2 (germline): SGHKS, YYEKEE (reference sequence). Between the trimmed V and J ends, which lost 2 bases and 3 bases, there was a span of 14 bases. The CDR3 is made up of 15 amino acids.

This clone was detected only once. The chain has TRBV5-1 and TRBJ2-1; TRBD2 matches 12 bases. There are 15 residues in the CDR3. In germline, CDR1 is SGHRS, CDR2 YFSETQ. V gave up 4 bases and J gave up 5 bases; unmatched junction bases: 4. CDR3 residues: CASSPGLAGNNEQFF. CDR3 DNA sequence: TGCGCCAGCAGCCCCGGACTAGCGGGGAACAATGAGCAGTTCTTC.

The rearrangement uses TRBV11-1 and TRBJ1-2, with D hard to call. The CDR3 runs 14 residues. Germline CDR1 SGHAT, CDR2 FQDESV (reference sequence). Trimming shortened V by 3 bases and J by 0 bases, and 8 bases separated the two germline ends. The CDR3 spells CASSFGQSNYGYTF. CDR3 nucleotide sequence: TGTGCCAGCAGCTTTGGCCAGTCTAACTATGGCTACACCTTC.

The J gene is TRBJ1-2, the V gene TRBV6-5, with D perhaps matching TRBD1 (5 bases). This CDR3 is 15 amino acids long. Per the germline V gene, CDR1 is MNHEY and CDR2 is SVGAGI. V was clipped by 2 bases and J by 1 base, with 11 bases between them. CDR3 DNA sequence: TGTGCCAGCAGTTACGATACAGGAGTTAACTATGGCTACACCTTC. Its translation is CASSYDTGVNYGYTF.

This clone was picked up many times. J is TRBJ1-2 and V is TRBV7-9; D gene ambiguous. V lost 4 bases, J lost 2 bases, and 11 bases lay in between. The CDR3 is 14 amino acids. The germline V gene encodes CDR1 SEHNR and CDR2 FQNEAQ (reference sequence). CDR3 sequence: CASSSNLDNYGYTF. The CDR3 nucleotides read TGTGCCAGCAGCTCCAACCTAGACAACTATGGCTACACCTTC.

The chain joins TRBV7-9 to TRBJ1-1; the D is unclear. The CDR3 is 14 amino acids. Germline assignment: CDR1 SEHNR and CDR2 FQNEAQ (reference sequence). V was trimmed by 1 base and J by 1 base, leaving 7 bases between them. CDR3: CASSLVRRNTEAFF. In DNA form, the CDR3 reads TGTGCCAGCAGCTTAGTTAGGAGGAACACTGAAGCTTTCTTT. The full variable domain, in which reference TRBV7-9 and TRBJ1-1 provide the parts outside the CDR3, is DTGVSQNPRHKITKRGQNVTFRCDPISEHNRLYWYRQTLGQGPEFLTYFQNEAQLEKSRLLSDRFSAERPKGSFSTLEIQRTEQGDSAMYLCASSLVRRNTEAFFGQGTRLTVV.

The V call is TRBV5-1, the J call TRBJ1-2; TRBD1 is a possible D gene (6 bases). The V gene's germline CDR1 is SGHRS and CDR2 YFSETQ. Trimming cost V 0 bases and J 6 bases, with 12 bases left between them. The length of the CDR3 is 14 residues. Here the CDR3 DNA reads TGCGCCAGCAGCTTGGCCCAGGGGTTGGATGGCTACACCTTC. Translated: CASSLAQGLDGYTF. Based on the CDR3 plus reference TRBV5-1 and TRBJ1-2, the full variable domain is KAGVTQTPRYLIKTRGQQVTLSCSPISGHRSVSWYQQTPGQGLQFLFEYFSETQRNKGNFPGRFSGRQFSNSRSEMNVSTLELGDSALYLCASSLAQGLDGYTFGSGTRLTVV.

The J gene is TRBJ1-5, the V gene TRBV19; possible D gene TRBD1, 5 bases. Germline V CDR1 and CDR2: LNHDA, SQIVND (reference sequence). V was cut by 1 base and J by 3 bases, with 13 bases left in between. CDR3 size: 16 residues. CDR3 in DNA: TGTGCCAGTAGTATAGGAAGGGCAGGGTTCAATCAGCCCCAGCATTTT. Translating gives CASSIGRAGFNQPQHF.

The rearrangement uses TRBV12-2 and TRBJ2-7; the table calls TRBD1, which could not be checked here. TRBV12-2 is termed a pseudogene. The CDR3 consists of 14 residues. CDR3 in DNA: TGTGCAAGTCGCTTGAACGAAGGGGGTTACGAGCAGTACTTC. It yields the protein CASRLNEGGYEQYF.

This sequence joins TRBV6-5 and TRBJ1-2, with 7 bases that match TRBD1. V gave up 7 bases and J gave up 7 bases; unmatched junction bases: 6. The germline CDR1 and CDR2 sequences are MNHEY and SVGAGI. This CDR3 spans 12 amino acids. CDR3 DNA: TGTGCCAGCATCGGACAGGCCGGTGGCTACACCTTC. Encoded protein: CASIGQAGGYTF.

This clone was seen a single time. The chain recombines TRBV19 with TRBJ1-5; D is undetermined. Trimming took 1 base from V and 3 from J, leaving 4 bases between them. The CDR3 has 13 residues. The germline V gene encodes CDR1 LNHDA and CDR2 SQIVND (reference sequence). The CDR3 coding sequence is TGTGCCAGTAGTATAGTCGTCAATCAGCCCCAGCATTTT. Translated, it gives CASSIVVNQPQHF.

The CDR3 sequence: CASSTTVGWDGELFF. The CDR3, as DNA: TGTGCCAGTAGTACGACAGTAGGATGGGACGGGGAGCTGTTTTTT. The chain couples TRBV19 to TRBJ2-2; D might be TRBD1 (5 bases). From germline, CDR1 is LNHDA and CDR2 SQIVND (reference sequence). This CDR3 region has 15 residues. V was clipped by 4 bases and J by 7 bases, with 16 bases between them.

This chain uses TRBV7-9 with TRBJ2-7; D might be TRBD1 (5 bases). Germline-derived CDR1 and CDR2 are SEHNR and FQNEAQ (reference sequence). This CDR3 contains 16 residues. V lost 1 base and J lost 4, with 17 bases in between. For the CDR3, the DNA is TGTGCCAGCAGCTTAGTGCCAGGGCATGAGATATACGAGCAGTACTTC. Amino acids: CASSLVPGHEIYEQYF.

The table lists this clone with many counts. V and J are TRBV7-2 and TRBJ2-4; TRBD2 matches 9 bases. The germline V gene has CDR1 SGHTA and CDR2 FQGNSA. V shed 5 bases, J shed 9 bases, and the junction held 14 bases outside the gene matches. The CDR3 is 16 residues long. This CDR3 reads CASSPLMRGGRGIQYF. CDR3 bases: TGTGCCAGCAGCCCTCTCATGCGGGGGGGCCGGGGCATTCAGTACTTC.

The chain uses TRBV5-1 and TRBJ1-2, with D possibly being TRBD1 (5 bases). Germline V CDR1 and CDR2: SGHRS, YFSETQ. V lost 2 bases, J lost 3 bases, and 11 bases lay in between. The CDR3 is 14 residues long. As DNA, the CDR3 is TGCGCCAGCAGCTTTGGCGGGGGAGACTATGGCTACACCTTC. This translates into CASSFGGGDYGYTF.

This chain links TRBV7-9 with TRBJ2-5, with no clear D. Germline assignment: CDR1 SEHNR and CDR2 FQNEAQ (reference sequence). V was trimmed by 5 bases and J by 2 bases, leaving 12 bases between them. CDR3 length equals 14 residues. The CDR3, as DNA: TGTGCCAGCAGCCCTAGACGGCAACAAGAGACCCAGTACTTC. Translated, it gives CASSPRRQQETQYF. Full variable domain (rest looked up from reference TRBV7-9 and TRBJ2-5): DTGVSQNPRHKITKRGQNVTFRCDPISEHNRLYWYRQTLGQGPEFLTYFQNEAQLEKSRLLSDRFSAERPKGSFSTLEIQRTEQGDSAMYLCASSPRRQQETQYFGPGTRLLVL.

V usage is TRBV4-2 and J usage is TRBJ2-3; 10 bases fit TRBD2. This CDR3 comprises 21 residues. The V and J ends lost 1 base and 0 bases, in that order; junction bases with no gene match: 16. The germline gives CDR1 LGHNA, CDR2 YNFKEQ. The CDR3 loop is CASSQVRSSGGAKKSTDTQYF. CDR3 bases: TGTGCCAGCAGCCAAGTCAGGTCCAGCGGGGGGGCGAAAAAAAGCACAGATACGCAGTATTTT.

The genes are TRBV30 and TRBJ1-2; tentative D call: TRBD1 (6 bases). V dropped 1 base and J dropped 8 bases, with 8 bases sitting between them. The V gene's germline CDR1 is GTSNPN and CDR2 SVGIG (reference sequence). This CDR3 has 11 amino acids. The CDR3 loop reads CAWSDRDGYTF. CDR3 bases: TGTGCCTGGAGTGACAGGGACGGCTACACCTTC.